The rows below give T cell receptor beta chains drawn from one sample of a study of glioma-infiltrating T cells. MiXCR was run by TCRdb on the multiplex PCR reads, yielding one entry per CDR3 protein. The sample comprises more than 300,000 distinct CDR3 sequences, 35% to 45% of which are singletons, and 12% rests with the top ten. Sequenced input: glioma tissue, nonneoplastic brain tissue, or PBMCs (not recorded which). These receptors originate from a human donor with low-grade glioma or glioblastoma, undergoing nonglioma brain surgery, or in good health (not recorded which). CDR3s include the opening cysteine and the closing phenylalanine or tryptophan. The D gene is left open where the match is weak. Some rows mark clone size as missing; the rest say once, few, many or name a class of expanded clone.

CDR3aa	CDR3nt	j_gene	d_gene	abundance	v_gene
CASSPRSAGRSYNEQFF	TGTGCCAGCAGCCCCCGGAGTGCGGGACGCTCCTACAATGAGCAGTTCTTC	TRBJ2-1	NA	NA	TRBV7-2
CASSLAAGVVGTQYF	TGTGCCAGCAGCTTAGCAGCAGGGGTAGTGGGGACCCAGTACTTC	TRBJ2-5	NA	once	TRBV7-9
CASRPLDREAYEKYF	TGTGCCAGCAGACCCCTTGACAGGGAAGCCTACGAGAAGTACTTC	TRBJ2-7	TRBD1	NA	TRBV27
CASSLQGTGYEQYF	TGTGCCAGCAGCTTGCAGGGGACTGGTTACGAGCAGTACTTC	TRBJ2-7	NA	many	TRBV7-2
CASMLAGRYEQYF	TGTGCCAGCATGCTAGCGGGGAGGTACGAGCAGTACTTC	TRBJ2-7	TRBD2	few	TRBV7-9
CASSQELAPYNEQFF	TGTGCCAGCAGCCAAGAACTAGCCCCCTACAATGAGCAGTTCTTC	TRBJ2-1	NA	NA	TRBV3-1
CATGSGHEYEQYF	TGTGCCACCGGCAGCGGACACGAGTATGAGCAGTACTTC	TRBJ2-7	NA	NA	TRBV15
CASRFFGGGEQYF	TGTGCCAGCAGATTCTTCGGAGGGGGCGAGCAGTACTTC	TRBJ2-7	NA	NA	TRBV27
CASSAGLAVYNEQYF	TGTGCCAGCAGCGCGGGACTAGCGGTATACAATGAGCAGTACTTC	TRBJ2-7	TRBD2	NA	TRBV7-9
CASSFGQGGQETQYF	TGTGCCAGCAGCTTTGGACAGGGTGGACAAGAGACCCAGTACTTC	TRBJ2-5	TRBD1	few	TRBV7-6
CASSLAGALDTQYF	TGTGCCAGCAGTTTGGCAGGGGCGCTGGATACGCAGTATTTT	TRBJ2-3	NA	many	TRBV28
CASSHNYEQYF	TGTGCCAGCAGTCATAACTACGAGCAGTACTTC	TRBJ2-7	NA	many	TRBV6-2/TRBV6-3
CASSPLPRPDGYTF	TGCGCCAGCAGCCCACTTCCCCGCCCCGACGGCTACACCTTC	TRBJ1-2	NA	NA	TRBV4-1
CASRQAGWRTDTQYF	TGTGCCAGCAGGCAAGCGGGATGGCGCACAGATACGCAGTATTTT	TRBJ2-3	TRBD2	NA	TRBV5-4
CSASQTTSSYEQYF	TGCAGTGCTAGTCAGACTACCAGCTCCTACGAGCAGTACTTC	TRBJ2-7	NA	NA	TRBV20-1
CASSAGPLNTEAFF	TGTGCCAGCAGTGCAGGGCCCCTGAACACTGAAGCTTTCTTT	TRBJ1-1	NA	many	TRBV6-1
CASSPSGTGPVQYF	TGTGCCAGTAGTCCCTCCGGGACAGGTCCTGTCCAGTACTTC	TRBJ2-7	TRBD1	NA	TRBV19
CASSLDSLYGYTF	TGTGCCAGCAGCTTGGACAGCCTCTATGGCTACACCTTC	TRBJ1-2	NA	NA	TRBV5-4
CSDRDRQGLGNTIYF	TGCAGTGATAGAGATCGGCAGGGCTTGGGAAACACCATATATTTT	TRBJ1-3	NA	NA	TRBV20-1
CASSPGGQYSGYTF	TGCGCCAGCAGCCCCGGGGGACAGTACTCGGGCTACACCTTC	TRBJ1-2	TRBD1	few	TRBV5-1
CASITPPLGGEINYGYTF	TGTGCCAGCATTACCCCCCCCCTTGGAGGAGAAATTAACTATGGCTACACCTTC	TRBJ1-2	NA	NA	TRBV25-1
CATSRSTGHYQPQHF	TGTGCCACCAGCAGGTCGACAGGGCACTATCAGCCCCAGCATTTT	TRBJ1-5	TRBD1	many	TRBV15
CASSFSGDEQFF	TGCGCCAGCAGCTTCAGCGGCGATGAGCAGTTCTTC	TRBJ2-1	NA	NA	TRBV5-1
CASSYSGSQETQYF	TGTGCCAGCAGTTACTCGGGCAGCCAAGAGACCCAGTACTTC	TRBJ2-5	NA	many	TRBV6-6
CASSRPSPGQLNTEAFF	TGCGCCAGCAGCCGACCATCTCCGGGACAGTTGAACACTGAAGCTTTCTTT	TRBJ1-1	TRBD1	NA	TRBV4-3
CASKRQGSTGELFF	TGTGCCAGCAAGAGGCAGGGAAGCACCGGGGAGCTGTTTTTT	TRBJ2-2	NA	NA	TRBV2
CASSLNVGLEQYF	TGTGCCAGCAGTCTGAACGTGGGACTCGAGCAGTACTTC	TRBJ2-7	NA	NA	TRBV12-3/TRBV12-4
CASRPAGGSTDTQYF	TGCGCGAGCCGCCCGGCTGGCGGTAGCACAGATACGCAGTATTTT	TRBJ2-3	NA	NA	TRBV5-1
CASSLYETQYF	TGTGCCAGCAGCCTGTATGAGACCCAGTACTTC	TRBJ2-5	NA	NA	TRBV7-2
CASSPGLAGAGGELFF	TGTGCCAGCAGTCCGGGACTAGCGGGAGCAGGCGGGGAGCTGTTTTTT	TRBJ2-2	TRBD2	many	TRBV27
CASSPLGVTYEQYF	TGCGCCAGCAGCCCCCTGGGGGTCACCTACGAGCAGTACTTC	TRBJ2-7	NA	few	TRBV4-1
CASSPALGLQDNIQYF	TGTGCCAGCAGTCCCGCCCTGGGACTACAAGATAACATTCAGTACTTC	TRBJ2-4	TRBD2	few	TRBV28
CASSQGGAGGTDTQYF	TGCGCCAGCAGCCAGGGGGGGGCGGGAGGAACAGATACGCAGTATTTT	TRBJ2-3	TRBD2	once	TRBV4-3
CASSYGGRNAFF	TGTGCCAGCAGTTACGGGGGGCGGAATGCTTTCTTT	TRBJ1-1	NA	many	TRBV28
CASSISNRQLNTEAFF	TGTGCCAGTAGTATCTCCAATAGACAGTTGAACACTGAAGCTTTCTTT	TRBJ1-1	NA	few	TRBV19
CASSIDVGPNQPQHF	TGTGCCAGTAGTATCGACGTCGGACCTAATCAGCCCCAGCATTTT	TRBJ1-5	NA	few	TRBV19
CSAKNGGGGEQYF	TGCAGTGCTAAAAACGGGGGAGGGGGCGAGCAGTACTTC	TRBJ2-7	NA	few	TRBV20-1
CASRDPGGVRFLETQYF	TGTGCCAGCAGAGACCCAGGGGGCGTGAGGTTTTTGGAGACCCAGTACTTC	TRBJ2-5	TRBD1	many	TRBV6-1
CASSDPRDNEQFF	TGTGCCAGCAGTGACCCCCGGGACAATGAGCAGTTCTTC	TRBJ2-1	NA	NA	TRBV2
CASSRQGGQPLHF	TGTGCCAGCAGTCGGCAGGGTGGTCAGCCCCTGCATTTT	TRBJ1-5	NA	NA	TRBV25-1
CASSNTGPPGNTIYF	TGTGCCAGCAGCAACACAGGGCCCCCTGGAAACACCATATATTTT	TRBJ1-3	NA	NA	TRBV7-2
CASSPEGQAGEQYF	TGTGCCAGCTCACCCGAAGGACAGGCGGGGGAGCAGTACTTC	TRBJ2-7	NA	NA	TRBV18
CASSLLVGGEQSF	TGTGCCAGCAGCTTGCTAGTAGGTGGTGAGCAGTCCTTC	TRBJ2-1	NA	NA	TRBV28
CASSEELNSPLHF	TGTGCCAGCAGTGAAGAGTTGAATTCACCCCTCCACTTT	TRBJ1-6	NA	many	TRBV6-1
CASLNRDGPIYF	TGTGCCAGTCTTAACCGGGACGGACCCATATATTTT	TRBJ1-3	NA	NA	TRBV19
CASSHAEPLNYGYTF	TGCGCCAGCAGCCATGCCGAACCCTTGAACTATGGCTACACCTTC	TRBJ1-2	NA	few	TRBV4-1
CSANINYNSPLHF	TGCAGTGCTAACATAAATTATAATTCACCCCTCCACTTT	TRBJ1-6	NA	few	TRBV20-1
CASSSRTGPYTGELFF	TGTGCCAGCAGTTCCCGGACAGGCCCTTACACCGGGGAGCTGTTTTTT	TRBJ2-2	TRBD1	NA	TRBV6-1
CASRRLGGSNTEAFF	TGCGCCAGCAGGCGACTCGGCGGTTCGAACACTGAAGCTTTCTTT	TRBJ1-1	NA	NA	TRBV4-1
CSASDQGAGYNEKFF	TGCAGTGCTAGTGATCAGGGGGCAGGATACAATGAGAAGTTCTTC	TRBJ2-1	TRBD1	NA	TRBV20-1
CASSSSDPLTEAFF	TGTGCCAGCAGCTCCTCGGACCCCTTGACTGAAGCTTTCTTT	TRBJ1-1	NA	many	TRBV7-2
CASSYSRRIAATYEQYF	TGTGCCAGCAGTTACTCGAGAAGGATAGCAGCTACCTACGAGCAGTACTTC	TRBJ2-7	NA	many	TRBV6-2/TRBV6-3
CSVVTRALNTEAFF	TGCAGCGTTGTAACGAGGGCCTTGAACACTGAAGCTTTCTTT	TRBJ1-1	NA	NA	TRBV29-1
CSAPPMRNQETQYF	TGCAGTGCCCCCCCGATGCGGAACCAAGAGACCCAGTACTTC	TRBJ2-5	NA	few	TRBV20-1
CASSQRGTELGPQHF	TGTGCCAGCAGTCAAAGAGGGACCGAGCTTGGGCCCCAGCATTTT	TRBJ1-5	NA	NA	TRBV12-3/TRBV12-4
CASRRTGTGTLAYEQYF	TGTGCCAGCAGGAGGACAGGTACCGGGACCCTAGCCTACGAGCAGTACTTC	TRBJ2-7	TRBD1	many	TRBV6-2/TRBV6-3
CASSEAGMLTGELFF	TGTGCCAGCAGTGAGGCAGGGATGTTGACCGGGGAGCTGTTTTTT	TRBJ2-2	NA	few	TRBV6-1
CASRKQVDSNQPQHF	TGTGCCAGCCGGAAACAGGTGGATAGCAATCAGCCCCAGCATTTT	TRBJ1-5	NA	many	TRBV6-1
CSAPSRERYF	TGCAGTGCTCCCTCACGAGAGCGGTACTTC	TRBJ2-7	NA	NA	TRBV20-1
CASSHGLQETQYF	TGTGCCAGCAGTCACGGACTTCAAGAGACCCAGTACTTC	TRBJ2-5	NA	NA	TRBV28